Listed here is a single T cell receptor (beta chain). The target antigen is unknown. The data were produced by immunoSEQ multiplex PCR, yet TCRdb's version contains in-frame clones alone and is incomplete. The sample yields about 45,000 clones, roughly 72% seen once. This sample is part of a study of vaccination effects on CD4 cells after COVID-19. Study at large: It was a median of 72 days after the second dose that post-vaccine samples were obtained.

The germline V gene encodes CDR1 MNHEY and CDR2 SVGAGI. V dropped 7 bases and J dropped 1; count of bases not matched to a gene: 9. The length of the CDR3 is 15 residues. Between days 9 and 11 of culture, CD4+ T cells were separated out. Participants were vaccinated with two doses of either the BNT162b2 or mRNA-1273 vaccine. This specimen was CD4+ T cells from PBMCs cultured without peptide, taken after COVID-19 vaccination. The TCR was taken from a human donor who received a COVID-19 vaccine. The chain is built from TRBV6-5 and TRBJ1-1; TRBD1 matches at 7 bases. The CDR3 region is CASKQTGMGNTEAFF. In DNA, the CDR3 is TGTGCCAGCAAACAGACAGGGATGGGGAACACTGAAGCTTTCTTT.